This passage covers 7 T cell receptor beta chains from one sample sequenced in a study of T cell responses to AZD1222 COVID-19 vaccine. The method was immunoSEQ multiplex PCR; TCRdb's version includes in-frame clones alone and lacks a portion of them. The sample has approximately 150,000 clones, approximately 86% seen once; the top ten hold about 5%. The sample was peripheral blood, taken 28 days after the second dose of the MenACWY control vaccine. These receptors came from an adult who received the MenACWY meningococcal vaccine as a control.

The genes are TRBV5-1 and TRBJ1-1, with TRBD1 matching 7 bases. Per germline, CDR1 SGHRS and CDR2 YFSETQ. J gave up 7 bases and V 2 bases, and 17 bases lay outside the gene matches. This CDR3 spans 17 amino acids. The CDR3, as DNA: TGCGCCAGCAGCTTTGGGTCAGGGGGGTCGGGGACCGATGAAGCTTTCTTT. Protein sequence: CASSFGSGGSGTDEAFF. The complete variable domain, with remaining parts taken from reference TRBV5-1 and TRBJ1-1, reads KAGVTQTPRYLIKTRGQQVTLSCSPISGHRSVSWYQQTPGQGLQFLFEYFSETQRNKGNFPGRFSGRQFSNSRSEMNVSTLELGDSALYLCASSFGSGGSGTDEAFFGQGTRLTVV.

The rearrangement joins TRBV2 to TRBJ1-6; D is ambiguous. CDR1 and CDR2 (germline): SNHLY, FYNNEI. V lost 5 bases and J 10 bases, leaving 9 bases between the germline ends. The CDR3 sequence is 12 residues long. The CDR3 loop reads CASSPDTSPLHF. DNA for the CDR3: TGTGCCAGCAGTCCCGACACCTCACCCCTCCACTTT.

J is TRBJ2-3 and V is TRBV15, with D unclear. The germline CDR1 and CDR2 sequences are LNHNV and YYDKDF (reference sequence). The ends were cut back, 0 bases at V and 9 bases at J, with 13 bases in the middle. This CDR3 has 14 residues. In DNA, the CDR3 is TGTGCCACCAGCAGAGATTCAGTAGAAGGAACGCAGTATTTT. Amino acids: CATSRDSVEGTQYF.

The chain links TRBV29-1 to TRBJ2-1, with 12 bases lining up with TRBD2. The V and J ends lost 5 bases and 5 bases, in that order; junction bases with no gene match: 7. Per the germline V gene, CDR1 is SQVTM and CDR2 is ANQGSEA. CDR3 size: 15 residues. The CDR3: CSVSKLAGGNNEQFF. For the CDR3, the DNA is TGCAGCGTTTCAAAACTAGCGGGGGGAAACAATGAGCAGTTCTTC.

The chain couples TRBV29-1 to TRBJ2-5; no firm D call. This CDR3 is built from 12 residues. Between the trimmed V and J ends, which lost 4 bases and 4 bases, there was a span of 10 bases. Germline V CDR1 and CDR2: SQVTM, ANQGSEA. CDR3 region: CSVGAKAETQYF. The CDR3 DNA sequence: TGCAGCGTTGGTGCTAAGGCAGAGACCCAGTACTTC.

The V gene is TRBV6-1, the J gene TRBJ1-4; tentatively, D is TRBD1 (5 bases). Trimming removed 4 bases from V and 8 bases from J, with 20 bases in between. There are 16 residues in the CDR3. The germline V gene encodes CDR1 MNHNS and CDR2 SASEGT. CDR3 nucleotides: TGTGCCAGCAGTGGGTTCTTTGGGGGAGAGGAAGAAAAACTGTTTTTT. Amino acid sequence: CASSGFFGGEEEKLFF.

This chain connects TRBV10-3 to TRBJ1-2, with D maybe TRBD1 (5 bases). Trimming removed 3 bases at V and 3 bases at J, with 20 bases between. Per germline, CDR1 ENHRY and CDR2 SYGVKD. The CDR3 sequence is 17 residues long. The CDR3: CAISDGLWGRADYGYTF. DNA of the CDR3: TGTGCCATCAGTGATGGGCTTTGGGGCAGGGCGGACTATGGCTACACCTTC.